These 9 T cell receptor beta chains came from one sample sequenced in a study of CD8 T cells in ankylosing spondylitis. Findings and caveats of the study: The study identified a TCR beta motif of roughly eight highly homologous variants that appeared characteristic of ankylosing spondylitis blood.

A single record per CDR3 protein comes from TCRdb applying MiXCR to the 5' RACE reads. Of roughly 490,000 distinct CDR3 sequences in the sample, roughly 5% were seen once. No antigens are known for them. Sequenced material: blood, either unsorted or a sorted T cell fraction (not recorded which). These receptors were collected from a male donor with ankylosing spondylitis.

The J gene is TRBJ2-3, the V gene TRBV9, with TRBD2 identical over 10 bases. The CDR3 has 15 amino acids. CDR1 and CDR2 from the germline V gene are SGDLS and YYNGEE. The junction had 10 bases not matched to a gene; V was cut back by 8 bases and J by 4 bases. As DNA, the CDR3 is TGTGCCAGTAACTCACTAGCGGGAAGCCCAGATACGCAGTATTTT. Protein: CASNSLAGSPDTQYF.

This clonotype has a count of ten or more. This chain uses TRBV7-2 with TRBJ1-2, with D maybe TRBD1 (5 bases). Germline lookup yields CDR1 SGHTA and CDR2 FQGNSA. The CDR3 extends over 14 amino acids. V gave up 1 base and J gave up 4 bases, with 10 bases separating them. CDR3 in amino acids: CASSLVGGSYGYTF. The CDR3 DNA is TGTGCCAGCAGCTTAGTGGGGGGGTCCTATGGCTACACCTTC.

This clonotype has a count of ten or more. The chain recombines TRBV4-3 with TRBJ2-7; D might be TRBD2 (6 bases). The CDR3 has 18 amino acids. Germline-derived CDR1 and CDR2 are LGHNA and YSLEER. Trimming removed 0 bases from V and 1 base from J, with 19 bases in between. This CDR3 is CASSQDAWRAGRSYEQYF. The CDR3 nucleotides are TGCGCCAGCAGCCAAGATGCCTGGAGGGCAGGGAGGTCCTACGAGCAGTACTTC.

This clonotype was observed many times. The chain carries TRBV4-2 and TRBJ2-2, with 7 bases lining up with TRBD2. Trimming cost V 0 bases and J 2 bases; bases outside gene matches: 6. The germline V gene has CDR1 LGHNA and CDR2 YNFKEQ. This CDR3 is 17 amino acids long. The CDR3 DNA reads TGTGCCAGCAGCCAAGATTGGGGCGGGGGTAACACCGGGGAGCTGTTTTTT. Its protein is CASSQDWGGGNTGELFF.

This clonotype was recorded a few times. The J gene is TRBJ1-2, the V gene TRBV25-1; no clear D. Trimming took 3 bases from V and 6 from J, leaving 8 bases between them. This CDR3 spans 12 amino acids. Germline values: CDR1 MGHDK, CDR2 SYGVNS. The CDR3 DNA sequence: TGTGCCAGCAGTGACAAATGGCATGGCTACACCTTC. This codes for CASSDKWHGYTF.

This clonotype was detected many times. CDR3 loop: CSAKIRTGHQPQHF. CDR3 sequence (DNA): TGCAGTGCTAAAATAAGGACAGGGCATCAGCCCCAGCATTTT. The J gene is TRBJ1-5, the V gene TRBV20-1; 8 nucleotides agree with TRBD1. The CDR3 is made up of 14 amino acids. V was clipped by 4 bases and J by 5 bases; unmatched bases: 7. From germline, CDR1 is DFQATT and CDR2 SNEGSKA (reference sequence).

Many counts were recorded for this clonotype. The rearrangement links TRBV25-1 to TRBJ1-5, with a possible D match to TRBD1 (5 bases). CDR3 length equals 14 residues. Germline CDR1 MGHDK, CDR2 SYGVNS. V lost 2 bases to trimming and J lost 5 bases, with 10 bases between them. This CDR3 is CASSELRDHQPQHF. The CDR3 nucleotides read TGTGCCAGCAGTGAACTGAGGGACCATCAGCCCCAGCATTTT. The full variable domain, completed using reference TRBV25-1 and TRBJ1-5, is EADIYQTPRYLVIGTGKKITLECSQTMGHDKMYWYQQDPGMELHLIHYSYGVNSTEKGDLSSESTVSRIRTEHFPLTLESARPSHTSQYLCASSELRDHQPQHFGDGTRLSIL.

This clonotype was seen more than once but under ten times. This clone may be a read error of a much larger clone one base away. This chain connects TRBV10-3 to TRBJ2-7, with 8 positions matching TRBD2. The CDR3 has 14 residues. Looked up from germline, CDR1 is ENHRY and CDR2 is SYGVKD. CDR3 loop: CATSESFRGGEQYF. The CDR3 nucleotides read TGTGCCACCAGTGAGTCGTTCCGGGGGGGCGAGCAGTACTTC.

This clonotype was observed a few times. This chain joins TRBV5-1 and TRBJ2-6, with unresolved D. Germline lookup yields CDR1 SGHRS and CDR2 YFSETQ. The CDR3 spans 16 residues. V dropped 2 bases and J dropped 2 bases, with 11 bases sitting between them. The CDR3 loop is CASSFLVTTGANVLTF. CDR3 nucleotide sequence: TGCGCCAGCAGCTTTTTGGTAACAACTGGGGCCAACGTCCTGACTTTC.